The 14 T cell receptor beta chains below were found in one sample sequenced in a study of human T cells and chemical hapten exposure. MiXCR, applied by TCRdb to the RACE reads, yields one record per CDR3 protein. The profile shows roughly 48,000 distinct CDR3 sequences, 11% of them singletons. Time point meaning: patch test 1, 2 weeks after DPC sensitization. Documented treatment: therapeutic diphenylcyclopropenone sensitization with weekly scalp DPC. Whole blood that had not been fractionated was the source of extracted total RNA. Sequencing used whole blood, obtained in connection with sensitization to the hapten diphenylcyclopropenone (DPC). The receptor source for this set is a woman between 40 and 50 years old with alopecia areata. Some clones in this sample may be carry-over from other donors' samples.

This chain links TRBV29-1 with TRBJ1-1; 10 bases are shared with TRBD1. The germline CDR1 and CDR2 sequences are SQVTM and ANQGSEA. V shed 8 bases and J 11 bases; nucleotides not matched to a gene: 11. The CDR3 is 12 amino acids. This chain's CDR3 is CSLTGTGEEAFF. The CDR3, as DNA: TGCAGCCTAACCGGGACAGGGGAGGAGGCTTTCTTT.

This clonotype has ten or more counts. The chain combines TRBV7-9 with TRBJ2-4, with D hard to call. CDR3 length equals 15 residues. The V end was cut by 0 bases, the J end by 7 bases, with 13 bases between. CDR1 and CDR2 (germline): SEHNR, FQNEAQ (reference sequence). The CDR3 bases are TGTGCCAGCAGCTTAGCTACCCAGGCCCTTAACATTCAGTACTTC. This gives the protein CASSLATQALNIQYF.

There are a few counts of this clonotype. The gene calls are TRBV20-1 and TRBJ1-2, with TRBD1 as a possible D gene (5 bases). The CDR3 consists of 10 residues. Trimming cost V 6 bases and J 6 bases, with 8 bases left between them. The germline V gene has CDR1 DFQATT and CDR2 SNEGSKA (reference sequence). CDR3 DNA sequence: TGCAGTGCCCGGGGACATGGCTACACCTTC. This sequence encodes CSARGHGYTF.

The J gene is TRBJ2-1, the V gene TRBV2; D is uncertain. This CDR3 has 12 amino acids. V lost 3 bases and J 7 bases, leaving 7 bases between the germline ends. The V gene's germline CDR1 is SNHLY and CDR2 FYNNEI. The CDR3 is CASSDHLNEQFF. In DNA form, the CDR3 reads TGTGCCAGCAGTGATCACCTAAATGAGCAGTTCTTC.

This clonotype was observed many times. V gene TRBV12-3 or TRBV12-4 combines with J gene TRBJ1-1, with a weak D call TRBD1 (6 bases). The CDR3 length is 14 residues. V was clipped by 5 bases and J by 0 bases, with 10 bases between them. The CDR3 DNA follows: TGTGCCAGCAGTATCGGGGGCCTGAACACTGAAGCTTTCTTT. This translates into CASSIGGLNTEAFF.

The rearrangement uses TRBV4-3 and TRBJ2-5, with D unclear. This CDR3 contains 13 residues. V shed 4 bases and J shed 3 bases, with 9 bases lying between them. Germline CDR1 LGHNA, CDR2 YSLEER. CDR3: CASSPQREETQYF. The CDR3 nucleotides are TGCGCCAGCAGCCCACAACGGGAAGAGACCCAGTACTTC.

V usage is TRBV23-1 and J usage is TRBJ2-7; possibly TRBD1 or TRBD2 for D (5 bases each). TRBV23-1 is identified as an open reading frame with a role that is uncertain. The CDR3 extends over 14 amino acids. Trimming took 7 bases from V and 2 from J, leaving 15 bases between them. In DNA form, the CDR3 reads TGCGCCAGCACACCGAGGGACGTTCCCTACGAGCAGTACTTC. This gives the protein CASTPRDVPYEQYF.

This clonotype was seen a handful of times. The genes are TRBV28 and TRBJ2-7; maybe TRBD1 (5 bases). V was cut by 6 bases and J by 6 bases, with 12 bases left in between. Looked up from germline, CDR1 is MDHEN and CDR2 is SYDVKM. This CDR3 contains 12 residues. CDR3 in amino acids: CASSRQGPEQYF. CDR3 bases: TGTGCCAGCAGCCGCCAGGGTCCCGAGCAGTACTTC.

This clonotype was detected ten times or more. The chain joins TRBV6-5 to TRBJ2-1; 9 nucleotides align to TRBD1. This CDR3 region has 17 residues. CDR1 and CDR2 (germline): MNHEY, SVGAGI. V gave up 6 bases and J gave up 8 bases; unmatched junction bases: 17. CDR3 sequence (DNA): TGTGCCAGCAGGCGAATAGGTGGGGACAGGGATGCCGATGAGCAGTTCTTC. Its protein is CASRRIGGDRDADEQFF.

The CDR3 nucleotides are TGCAGTGCTAGGGCTCGACTGTATAGCAATCAGCCCCAGCATTTT. Its protein product is CSARARLYSNQPQHF. The V call is TRBV20-1, the J call TRBJ1-5; D remains ambiguous. Trimming left V 3 bases short and J 0 bases short, with 12 bases between. Germline CDR1 DFQATT, CDR2 SNEGSKA (reference sequence). This CDR3 contains 15 residues.

Relative to its sample, this clonotype is medium-sized. The chain uses TRBV29-1 and TRBJ2-5; D not certain. Trimming pared 7 bases from V and 1 base from J, leaving 7 bases between. Germline V CDR1 and CDR2: SQVTM, ANQGSEA. This CDR3 has 11 residues. CDR3 amino acids: CSAGLQETQYF. The DNA of the CDR3 is TGCAGCGCGGGTCTCCAAGAGACCCAGTACTTC.

The chain links TRBV28 to TRBJ1-6, with D unclear. Trimming left V 5 bases short and J 14 bases short, with 16 bases between. This CDR3 is built from 13 residues. CDR1 is MDHEN and CDR2 is SYDVKM in the germline V gene. CDR3 sequence (DNA): TGTGCCAGCAGTCCCCCGGCGGGCTTCACCCTCCACTTT. It translates to CASSPPAGFTLHF. Drawing the rest from reference TRBV28 and TRBJ1-6, the complete variable domain is DVKVTQSSRYLVKRTGEKVFLECVQDMDHENMFWYRQDPGLGLRLIYFSYDVKMKEKGDIPEGYSVSREKKERFSLILESASTNQTSMYLCASSPPAGFTLHFGNGTRLTVT.

This sequence joins TRBV7-9 and TRBJ2-7, with D perhaps assigned TRBD1 or TRBD2 (5 bases each). Germline V gene data show CDR1 as SEHNR and CDR2 as FQNEAQ (reference sequence). With 6 bases removed from V and 2 bases from J, the gap between germline ends came to 17 bases. This CDR3 comprises 15 residues. The CDR3 here is CASSIHGTQTYEQYF. The CDR3 DNA reads TGTGCCAGCAGTATCCATGGGACGCAAACCTACGAGCAGTACTTC.

The chain couples TRBV12-3 or TRBV12-4 to TRBJ2-3; D is possibly TRBD2 (6 bases). The CDR3 is 14 residues long. Trimming removed 10 bases from V and 2 bases from J, with 16 bases in between. This CDR3 is CATSGGRTTDTQYF. Here the CDR3 DNA reads TGTGCCACCTCCGGGGGTAGAACCACAGATACGCAGTATTTT.